This note documents a single T cell receptor beta chain sequence. Its antigen is currently unknown. As every portion of the isolated RNA was reverse transcribed, the sequencing read expressed TCRB transcripts. TCRdb keeps only in-frame clones here, not all; method: immunoSEQ multiplex PCR. Here the sample spans roughly 400,000 clones, approximately 14% being singletons. The V gene's germline CDR1 is KGHSH and CDR2 LQKENI. V lost 6 bases to trimming and J lost 2 bases, with 17 bases between them. The CDR3 covers 16 residues. This entry belongs to a study of beta chain features in type 1 diabetes. Study findings and constraints: More deletions and fewer insertions at VDJ junctions were seen in type 1 diabetes patients. All four CD4+ subsets of Type 1 diabetes patients contained TCRB CDR3s that were moderately but significantly shorter.

The clonotype was recovered from a man aged 30 to 45 in good health. Material for sequencing was naive CD4+ T cells from blood. The chain joins TRBV18 to TRBJ2-4; the D gene is possibly TRBD2 (5 bases). The CDR3 nucleotides are TGTGCCAGCTCGCTCGGACCCTCGGGGACCAAAAACATTCAGTACTTC. Protein sequence: CASSLGPSGTKNIQYF.